This T cell receptor (beta chain) emerged from a study of cytomegalovirus exposure and HLA in healthy donors. Study-wide points: In vitro experiments confirmed that a few CMV-associated chains were specific for CMV antigens. A list of approximately 160 TCR beta chains associated with cytomegalovirus was given. For cytomegalovirus status, the classifier reportedly gave diagnoses with high specificity and sensitivity.

Remarks on this clone: As yet, its antigen is unknown.

V dropped 6 bases and J dropped 2 bases, with 13 bases sitting between them. The CDR3 spans 14 residues. The germline CDR1 and CDR2 sequences are KGHSH and LQKENI. The donors belonged to the approximately 120-subject validation cohort, separate from the approximately 700-subject first cohort. Libraries were prepared by immunoSEQ multiplex PCR; TCRdb keeps only in-frame clonotypes and omits some of them. The repertoire holds approximately 300,000 clones, around 86% seen once, with 0.7% to 0.85% in the top ten. The chain is built from TRBV18 and TRBJ1-2, with unresolved D. The origin of this receptor is a woman aged 18-29 years in good health and CMV-seronegative. Sequences were obtained from PBMCs. CDR3 nucleotides: TGTGCCAGCTCCCTCCGGGAGAAAAACTATGGCTACACCTTC. This codes for CASSLREKNYGYTF.